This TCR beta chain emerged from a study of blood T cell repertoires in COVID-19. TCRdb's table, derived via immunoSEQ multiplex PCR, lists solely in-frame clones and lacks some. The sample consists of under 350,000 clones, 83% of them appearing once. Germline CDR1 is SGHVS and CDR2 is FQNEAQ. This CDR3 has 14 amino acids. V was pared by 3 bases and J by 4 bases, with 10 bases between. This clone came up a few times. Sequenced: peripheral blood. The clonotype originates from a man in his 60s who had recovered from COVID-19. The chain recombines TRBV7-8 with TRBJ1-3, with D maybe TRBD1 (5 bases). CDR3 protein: CASSFGGEGNTIYF. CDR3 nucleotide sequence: TGTGCCAGCAGCTTCGGGGGGGAGGGAAACACCATATATTTT.